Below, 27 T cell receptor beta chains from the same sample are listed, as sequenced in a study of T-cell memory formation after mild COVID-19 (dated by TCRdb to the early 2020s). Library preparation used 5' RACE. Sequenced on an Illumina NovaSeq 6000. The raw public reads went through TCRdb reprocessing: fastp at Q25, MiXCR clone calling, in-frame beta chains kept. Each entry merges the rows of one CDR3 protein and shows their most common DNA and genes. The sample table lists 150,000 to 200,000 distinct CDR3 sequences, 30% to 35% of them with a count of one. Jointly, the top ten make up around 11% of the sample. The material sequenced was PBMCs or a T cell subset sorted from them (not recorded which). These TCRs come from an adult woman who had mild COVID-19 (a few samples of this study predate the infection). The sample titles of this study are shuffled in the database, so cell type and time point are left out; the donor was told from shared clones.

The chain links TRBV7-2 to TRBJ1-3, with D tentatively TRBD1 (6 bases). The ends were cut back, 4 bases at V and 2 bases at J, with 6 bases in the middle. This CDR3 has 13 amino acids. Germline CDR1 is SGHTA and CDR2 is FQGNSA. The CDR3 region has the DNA TGTGCCAGCAGCTGGACAGCTGGAAACACCATATATTTT. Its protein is CASSWTAGNTIYF.

CDR3 sequence reads: CATSDPRQGTDTQYF. CDR3 DNA sequence: TGTGCCACCAGTGATCCTCGACAGGGAACAGATACGCAGTATTTT. This sequence joins TRBV24-1 and TRBJ2-3, with 7 bases lining up with TRBD1. The CDR3 is 15 residues long. The ends lost 3 bases at V and 3 bases at J; junction bases unmatched: 5. CDR1 and CDR2 from the germline V gene are KGHDR and SFDVKD.

CDR3 sequence reads: CASSFGEQSQFF. DNA for the CDR3: TGCGCCAGCAGCTTCGGGGAGCAATCGCAGTTCTTC. The chain links TRBV5-1 to TRBJ2-1; maybe TRBD2 (5 bases). The CDR3 has 12 residues. CDR1 is SGHRS and CDR2 is YFSETQ in the germline V gene. The germline V and J ends were trimmed by 2 bases and 12 bases, with 12 bases remaining between them. Complete variable domain (other parts from reference TRBV5-1 and TRBJ2-1): KAGVTQTPRYLIKTRGQQVTLSCSPISGHRSVSWYQQTPGQGLQFLFEYFSETQRNKGNFPGRFSGRQFSNSRSEMNVSTLELGDSALYLCASSFGEQSQFFGPGTRLTVL.

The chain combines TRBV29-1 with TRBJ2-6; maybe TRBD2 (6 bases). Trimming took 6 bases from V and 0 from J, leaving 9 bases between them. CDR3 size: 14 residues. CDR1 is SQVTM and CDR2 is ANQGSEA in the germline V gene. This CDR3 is CSVMRDSGANVLTF. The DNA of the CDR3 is TGCAGCGTCATGCGGGACTCTGGGGCCAACGTCCTGACTTTC.

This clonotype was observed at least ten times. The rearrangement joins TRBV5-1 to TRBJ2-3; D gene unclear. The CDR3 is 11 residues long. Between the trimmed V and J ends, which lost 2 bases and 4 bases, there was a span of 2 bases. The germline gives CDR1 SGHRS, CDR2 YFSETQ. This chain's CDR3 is CASSFADTQYF. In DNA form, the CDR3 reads TGCGCCAGCAGCTTTGCAGATACGCAGTATTTT.

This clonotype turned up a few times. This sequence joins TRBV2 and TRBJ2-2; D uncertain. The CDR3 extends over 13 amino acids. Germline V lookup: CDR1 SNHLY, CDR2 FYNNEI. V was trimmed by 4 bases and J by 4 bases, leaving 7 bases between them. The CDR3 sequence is CASSGLVTGELFF. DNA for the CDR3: TGTGCCAGCAGTGGACTGGTCACCGGGGAGCTGTTTTTT.

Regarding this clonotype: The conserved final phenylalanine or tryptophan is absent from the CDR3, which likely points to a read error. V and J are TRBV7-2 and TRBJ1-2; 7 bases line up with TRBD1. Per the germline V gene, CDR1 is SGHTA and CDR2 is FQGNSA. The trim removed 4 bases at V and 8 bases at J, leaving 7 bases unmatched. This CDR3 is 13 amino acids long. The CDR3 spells CASSSPTGLGYTV. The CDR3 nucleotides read TGTGCCAGCAGCTCGCCGACAGGGCTCGGCTACACCGTC.

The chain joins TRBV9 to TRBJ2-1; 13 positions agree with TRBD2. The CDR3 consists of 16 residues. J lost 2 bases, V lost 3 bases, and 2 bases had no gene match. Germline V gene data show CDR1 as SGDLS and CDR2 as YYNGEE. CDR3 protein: CASSAGLAGAYNEQFF. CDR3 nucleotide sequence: TGTGCCAGCAGCGCTGGACTAGCGGGGGCCTACAATGAGCAGTTCTTC.

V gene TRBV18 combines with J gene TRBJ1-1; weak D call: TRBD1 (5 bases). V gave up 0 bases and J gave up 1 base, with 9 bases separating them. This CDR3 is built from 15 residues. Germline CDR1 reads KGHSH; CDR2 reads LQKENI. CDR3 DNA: TGTGCCAGCTCACCACCCGGGGCGGGGAACACTGAAGCTTTCTTT. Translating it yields CASSPPGAGNTEAFF. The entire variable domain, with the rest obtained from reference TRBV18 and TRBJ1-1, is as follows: NAGVMQNPRHLVRRRGQEARLRCSPMKGHSHVYWYRQLPEEGLKFMVYLQKENIIDESGMPKERFSAEFPKEGPSILRIQQVVRGDSAAYFCASSPPGAGNTEAFFGQGTRLTVV.

CDR3 DNA sequence: TGTGCCGGATCCCGGGACAGACAAGAGACCCAGTACTTC. Its translation is CAGSRDRQETQYF. The chain is built from TRBV24-1 and TRBJ2-5, with TRBD1 identical over 7 bases. The V gene end was trimmed by 12 bases and the J gene end by 2 bases; junction bases not matched to a gene: 8. There are 13 residues in the CDR3. From germline, CDR1 is KGHDR and CDR2 SFDVKD.

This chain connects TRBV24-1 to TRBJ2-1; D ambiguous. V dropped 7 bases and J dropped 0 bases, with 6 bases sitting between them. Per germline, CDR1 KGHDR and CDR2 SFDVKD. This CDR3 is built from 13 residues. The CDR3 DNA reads TGTGCCACCAGCAGAGGCTCCTACAATGAGCAGTTCTTC. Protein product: CATSRGSYNEQFF.

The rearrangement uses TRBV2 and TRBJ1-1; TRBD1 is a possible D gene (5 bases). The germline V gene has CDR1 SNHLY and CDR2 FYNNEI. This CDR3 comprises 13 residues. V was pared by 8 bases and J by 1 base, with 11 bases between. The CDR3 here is CASPGATNTEAFF. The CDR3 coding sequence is TGTGCCAGCCCCGGGGCTACGAACACTGAAGCTTTCTTT.

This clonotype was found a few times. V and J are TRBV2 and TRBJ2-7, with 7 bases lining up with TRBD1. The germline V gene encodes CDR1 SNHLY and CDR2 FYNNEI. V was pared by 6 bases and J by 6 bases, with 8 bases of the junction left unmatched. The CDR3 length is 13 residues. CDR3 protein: CASRVQGYGEQYF. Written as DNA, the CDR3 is TGTGCCAGCAGGGTACAGGGGTACGGCGAGCAGTACTTC.

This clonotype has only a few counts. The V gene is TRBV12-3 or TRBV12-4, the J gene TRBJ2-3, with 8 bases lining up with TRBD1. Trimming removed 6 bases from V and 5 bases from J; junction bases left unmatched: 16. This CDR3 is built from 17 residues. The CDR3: CASSLVPGRGQGDTQYF. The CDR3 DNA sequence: TGTGCCAGCAGCCTAGTGCCCGGCAGGGGGCAAGGAGATACGCAGTATTTT.

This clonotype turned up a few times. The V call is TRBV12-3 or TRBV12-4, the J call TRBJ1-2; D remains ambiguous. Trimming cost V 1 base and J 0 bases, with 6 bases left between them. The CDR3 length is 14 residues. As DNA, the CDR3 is TGTGCCAGCAGTTTAGGGGTGTCTAACTATGGCTACACCTTC. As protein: CASSLGVSNYGYTF.

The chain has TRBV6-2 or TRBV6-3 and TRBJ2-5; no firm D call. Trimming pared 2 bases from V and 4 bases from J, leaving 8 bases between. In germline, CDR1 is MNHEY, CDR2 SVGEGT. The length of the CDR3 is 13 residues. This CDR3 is CASSYRVLETQYF. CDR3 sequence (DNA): TGTGCCAGCAGTTACAGGGTTTTAGAGACCCAGTACTTC.

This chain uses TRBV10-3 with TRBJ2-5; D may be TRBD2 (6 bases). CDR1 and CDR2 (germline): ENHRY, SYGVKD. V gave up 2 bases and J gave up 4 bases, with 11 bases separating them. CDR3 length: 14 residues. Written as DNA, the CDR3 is TGTGCCATCAGTGAGCCCCAGGGAGGAGAGACCCAGTACTTC. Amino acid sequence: CAISEPQGGETQYF.

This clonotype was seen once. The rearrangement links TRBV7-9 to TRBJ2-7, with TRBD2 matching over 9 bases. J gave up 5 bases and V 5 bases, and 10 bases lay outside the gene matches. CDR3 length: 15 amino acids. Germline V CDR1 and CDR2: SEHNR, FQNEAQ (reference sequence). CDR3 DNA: TGTGCCAGCAGCCCGCCGGGCGGGAGGGCCCACGAGCAGTACTTC. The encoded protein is CASSPPGGRAHEQYF.

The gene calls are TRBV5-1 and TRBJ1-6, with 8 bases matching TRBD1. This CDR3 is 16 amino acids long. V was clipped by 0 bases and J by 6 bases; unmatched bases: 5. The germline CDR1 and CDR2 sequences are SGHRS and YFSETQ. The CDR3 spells CASSLASTGVNSPLHF. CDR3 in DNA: TGCGCCAGCAGCTTGGCCTCGACAGGGGTTAATTCACCCCTCCACTTT.

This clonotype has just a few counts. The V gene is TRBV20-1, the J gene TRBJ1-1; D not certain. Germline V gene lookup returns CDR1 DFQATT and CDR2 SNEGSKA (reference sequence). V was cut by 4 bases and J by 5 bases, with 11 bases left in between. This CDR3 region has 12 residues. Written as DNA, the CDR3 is TGCAGTGCTAAGGGTGTATTGACTGAAGCTTTCTTT. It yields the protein CSAKGVLTEAFF.

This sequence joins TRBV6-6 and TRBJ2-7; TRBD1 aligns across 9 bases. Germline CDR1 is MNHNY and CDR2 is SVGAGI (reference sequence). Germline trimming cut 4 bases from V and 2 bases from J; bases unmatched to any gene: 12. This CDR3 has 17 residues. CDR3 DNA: TGTGCCAGCAGTTCCCCGACAGGGGGGCGCACGGCCTACGAGCAGTACTTC. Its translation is CASSSPTGGRTAYEQYF.

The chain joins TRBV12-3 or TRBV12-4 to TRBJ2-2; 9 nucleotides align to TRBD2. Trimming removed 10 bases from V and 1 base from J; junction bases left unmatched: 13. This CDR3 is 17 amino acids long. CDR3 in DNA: TGTGCCATTACAGGGGCTAGCGGGGCACTGAACACCGGGGAGCTGTTTTTT. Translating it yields CAITGASGALNTGELFF.

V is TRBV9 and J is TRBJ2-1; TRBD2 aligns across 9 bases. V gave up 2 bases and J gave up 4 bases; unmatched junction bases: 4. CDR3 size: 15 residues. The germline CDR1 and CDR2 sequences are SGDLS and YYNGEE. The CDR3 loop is CASSVASGAYNEQFF. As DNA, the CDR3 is TGTGCCAGCAGCGTCGCTAGCGGGGCTTACAATGAGCAGTTCTTC.

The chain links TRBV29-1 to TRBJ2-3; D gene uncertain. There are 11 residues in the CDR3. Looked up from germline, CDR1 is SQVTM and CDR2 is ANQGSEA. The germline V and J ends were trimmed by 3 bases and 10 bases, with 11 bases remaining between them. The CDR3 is CSVDRLQAQYF. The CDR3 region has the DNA TGCAGCGTTGATAGGTTGCAAGCGCAGTATTTT.

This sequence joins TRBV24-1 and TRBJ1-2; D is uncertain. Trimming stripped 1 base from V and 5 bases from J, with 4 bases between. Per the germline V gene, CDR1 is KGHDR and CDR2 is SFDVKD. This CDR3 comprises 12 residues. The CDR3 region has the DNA TGTGCCACCAGTGATTTTGGGTATGGCTACACCTTC. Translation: CATSDFGYGYTF.

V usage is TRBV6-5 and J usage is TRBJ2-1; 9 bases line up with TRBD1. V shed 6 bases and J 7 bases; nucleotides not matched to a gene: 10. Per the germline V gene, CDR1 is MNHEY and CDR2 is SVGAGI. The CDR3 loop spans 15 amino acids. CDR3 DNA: TGTGCCAGCAGAATCCCGGGACAGGGCCCTAATGAGCAGTTCTTC. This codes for CASRIPGQGPNEQFF.

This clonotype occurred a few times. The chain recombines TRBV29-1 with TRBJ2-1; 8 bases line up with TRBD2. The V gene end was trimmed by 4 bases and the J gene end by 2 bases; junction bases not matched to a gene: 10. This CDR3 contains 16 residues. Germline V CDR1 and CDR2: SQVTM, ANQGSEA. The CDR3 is CSVVGESGSPYNEQFF. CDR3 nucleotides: TGCAGCGTTGTAGGGGAGAGCGGGAGCCCCTACAATGAGCAGTTCTTC.